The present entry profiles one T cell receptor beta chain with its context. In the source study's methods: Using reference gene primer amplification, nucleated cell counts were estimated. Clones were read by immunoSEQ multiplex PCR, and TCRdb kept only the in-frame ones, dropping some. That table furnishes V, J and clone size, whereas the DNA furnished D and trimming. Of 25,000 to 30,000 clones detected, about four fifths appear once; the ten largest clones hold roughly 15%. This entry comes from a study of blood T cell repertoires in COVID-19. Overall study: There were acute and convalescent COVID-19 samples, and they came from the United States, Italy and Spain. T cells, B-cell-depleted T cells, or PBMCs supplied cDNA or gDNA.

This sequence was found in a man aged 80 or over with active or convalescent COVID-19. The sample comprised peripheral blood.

This CDR3 is CASSRPTGGKETQYF. The CDR3 DNA sequence: TGTGCCAGCAGCCGACCGACAGGGGGGAAAGAGACCCAGTACTTC. The chain joins TRBV5-4 to TRBJ2-5; TRBD1 matches at 9 bases. The germline V gene encodes CDR1 SGHNT and CDR2 YYREEE (reference sequence). With 4 bases clipped from V and 3 bases from J, the junction kept 7 bases outside the gene matches. This CDR3 is built from 15 residues.